Listed here is a single TCR beta chain. Its antigen is currently not known. A much larger clone differs by one base, so this may be a read error. The record originates from a study (dated by TCRdb to 2017 to 2019). Notes on the research overall: Sequence and structural analyses were applied in the study to characterize human CD8+ TCR repertoires that recognize immunodominant viral antigens.

What the authors observed across the whole study: Reports indicated that CD8+ TCR repertoires specific to different immunodominant viral antigens were highly diverse and distinct from one another.

CDR1 and CDR2 were assigned from the germline V gene (reference sequence) as LNHDA and SQIVND. The junction carries 10 bases between V and J, which are trimmed by 2 bases and 6 bases respectively. CDR3 length: 13 amino acids, cysteine to phenylalanine. The kept DNA is CDR3 alone, 39 bases in frame from the first base. TCRdb shows the sequencer as Illumina HiSeq 2500. Clones were called with MiXCR by TCRdb after fastp trimmed the public reads at Q25, and only in-frame beta chains were retained. Rows are unified per CDR3 protein, each entry keeping the most common DNA and genes. The sample includes 500 to 550 distinct CDR3 sequences, with less than 40% observed a single time. The ten largest clones represent around half of the sample.

The TCR was taken from a female donor. The source material was CD8+ T cells (not recorded whether cultured). Recombination joined TRBV19 with TRBJ1-1; the D gene is not confidently resolved. CDR3 sequence: CASSIRSAAEAFF. The bases are TGTGCCAGTAGTATAAGATCGGCAGCTGAAGCTTTCTTT.